What follows are 11 T cell receptor beta chains derived from one specimen sequenced in a study of blood T cell repertoires in COVID-19. TCRdb's table, derived via immunoSEQ multiplex PCR, lists solely in-frame clones and lacks some. The profile shows 200,000 to 250,000 clones, about four fifths of them singletons. The sequenced sample consisted of peripheral blood. Receptors originate from a woman aged 80 or older with acute or convalescent COVID-19.

The J gene is TRBJ2-7, the V gene TRBV2; D gene uncertain. With 5 bases removed from V and 6 bases from J, the gap between germline ends came to 5 bases. The CDR3 runs 10 residues. Germline V gene sequence: CDR1 SNHLY, CDR2 FYNNEI. CDR3 loop: CASSSFEQYF. CDR3 coding DNA: TGTGCCAGCAGTTCATTCGAGCAGTACTTC. Filled out from reference TRBV2 and TRBJ2-7, the complete variable domain reads EPEVTQTPSHQVTQMGQEVILRCVPISNHLYFYWYRQILGQKVEFLVSFYNNEISEKSEIFDDQFSVERPDGSNFTLKIRSTKLEDSAMYFCASSSFEQYFGPGTRLTVT.

CDR3 DNA: TGTGCCAGCAGCATTATACAGGGCCCCGCCGAGCAGTACTTC. It encodes CASSIIQGPAEQYF. The gene calls are TRBV11-2 and TRBJ2-7, with D tentatively TRBD1 (6 bases). The germline V gene encodes CDR1 SGHAT and CDR2 FQNNGV. This CDR3 region has 14 residues. The V and J ends lost 5 bases and 6 bases respectively, with 17 bases between them.

V and J are TRBV5-6 and TRBJ2-3; D gene uncertain. Germline CDR1 reads SGHDT; CDR2 reads YYEEEE. The CDR3 runs to 14 residues. V was pared by 4 bases and J by 2 bases, with 11 bases between. The CDR3 region has the DNA TGTGCCAGCAGCATACAGACAACCACAGATACGCAGTATTTT. Residues: CASSIQTTTDTQYF.

This chain uses TRBV4-1 with TRBJ2-2; 7 bases map to TRBD1. The CDR3 covers 17 residues. In germline, CDR1 is MGHRA, CDR2 YSYEKL. The V gene end was trimmed by 1 base and the J gene end by 4 bases; junction bases not matched to a gene: 9. CDR3 DNA: TGCGCCAGCAGCCAAGGAGACGGGACAGCGACCACCGGGGAGCTGTTTTTT. Encoded protein: CASSQGDGTATTGELFF.

The rearrangement uses TRBV3-1 (or the pseudogene TRBV3-2) and TRBJ2-1; 8 nucleotides align to TRBD2. V lost 4 bases to trimming and J lost 0 bases; unmatched junction nucleotides: 11. In germline, CDR1 is LGHDT, CDR2 YNNKEL (reference sequence). The CDR3 consists of 18 residues. DNA for the CDR3: TGTGCCAGCAGCCGGGGTCCTAGCGGGCCGAGCTCCTACAATGAGCAGTTCTTC. As protein: CASSRGPSGPSSYNEQFF.

The chain is built from TRBV18 and TRBJ2-2, with a tentative D call TRBD2 (6 bases). V was clipped by 3 bases and J by 3 bases, with 14 bases between them. Germline CDR1 reads KGHSH; CDR2 reads LQKENI. The CDR3 length is 16 residues. CDR3 sequence (DNA): TGTGCCAGCTCACCCCTCGGGAGTCGGGACACCGGGGAGCTGTTTTTT. This sequence encodes CASSPLGSRDTGELFF.

The chain recombines TRBV5-4 with TRBJ1-2; D perhaps matches TRBD1 (5 bases). Trimming left V 3 bases short and J 8 bases short, with 20 bases between. The CDR3 runs to 15 residues. Germline CDR1 is SGHNT and CDR2 is YYREEE (reference sequence). CDR3 sequence (DNA): TGTGCCAGCAGCTCACGGGGGTCCGCGTGGGAGGGCTACACCTTC. Its translation is CASSSRGSAWEGYTF. The whole variable domain, remainder taken from reference TRBV5-4 and TRBJ1-2, is ETGVTQSPTHLIKTRGQQVTLRCSSQSGHNTVSWYQQALGQGPQFIFQYYREEENGRGNFPPRFSGLQFPNYSSELNVNALELDDSALYLCASSSRGSAWEGYTFGSGTRLTVV.

V is TRBV27 and J is TRBJ1-1; the D gene is possibly TRBD1 (5 bases). Per germline, CDR1 MNHEY and CDR2 SMNVEV (reference sequence). With 1 base removed from V and 5 bases from J, the gap between germline ends came to 8 bases. The CDR3 consists of 13 residues. The CDR3 bases are TGTGCCAGCAGTTTATGGCAGGGAACTGAAGCTTTCTTT. This translates into CASSLWQGTEAFF.

The chain carries TRBV19 and TRBJ1-1, with 7 bases that match TRBD1. The V segment lost 5 bases and the J segment 7 bases; nucleotides outside the gene matches: 7. The CDR3 is 13 amino acids. Germline V gene lookup returns CDR1 LNHDA and CDR2 SQIVND (reference sequence). CDR3 coding DNA: TGTGCCAGTAGTGCCGCAAACAGGGGTGAAGCTTTCTTT. Its translation: CASSAANRGEAFF.

This chain connects TRBV24-1 to TRBJ2-2; possible D gene TRBD2, 5 bases. Trimming took 8 bases from V and 4 from J, leaving 16 bases between them. The CDR3 runs 15 residues. Germline CDR1 is KGHDR and CDR2 is SFDVKD. CDR3 DNA sequence: TGTGCCACCACTAAGGTCGGGAACCCCACCGGGGAGCTGTTTTTT. Protein: CATTKVGNPTGELFF.

This chain joins TRBV6-1 and TRBJ2-2, with 9 nucleotides matching TRBD1. With 1 base clipped from V and 7 bases from J, the junction kept 4 bases outside the gene matches. Germline V gene lookup returns CDR1 MNHNS and CDR2 SASEGT. The CDR3 spans 15 residues. The CDR3 sequence: CASSEVQGAVGELFF. The CDR3 DNA reads TGTGCCAGCAGTGAAGTACAGGGGGCCGTCGGGGAGCTGTTTTTT.